These T cell receptor beta chains were read from a single sample in a study of regulatory T cells in long-lasting Graves disease. One entry per CDR3 protein, called by TCRdb with MiXCR from the multiplex PCR reads. The sample comprises approximately 540,000 distinct CDR3 sequences, around 12% of which are singletons, and approximately 9.6% rests with the top ten. This sample also appeared in a second study, on T cells in Graves' hyperthyroidism and ophthalmopathy.

The sequenced sample was peripheral blood mononuclear cells (PBMCs), obtained at new diagnosis, from a patient treated with antithyroid drugs. Source of these receptors: a woman in her 30s with Graves disease. The conserved cysteine and the conserved F or W are not part of the CDR3 here. Fields, in order: V gene, J gene, CDR3 length, CDR3 protein.

>TRBV16|TRBJ2-1|12
ASSHFEGSNEQF
>TRBV11-3|TRBJ2-1|18
ASSPRGHSIGSRGPNEQF
>TRBV2|TRBJ2-5|13
ASTGDGGLVKTQY
>TRBV6-9|TRBJ2-2|11
ASSSHSAGELF
>TRBV2|TRBJ1-1|11
ASSGAGNTEAF
>TRBV7-9|TRBJ1-4|13
ASLGGAATNEKLF
>TRBV28|TRBJ1-1|12
ASSSWGTNTEAF
>TRBV6-2/TRBV6-3|TRBJ1-5|12
ASSYSSDNQPQH
>TRBV2|TRBJ1-3|12
ASTGGAAGNTIY
>TRBV5-1|TRBJ1-1|12
ASTWGRGDTEAF
>TRBV28|TRBJ1-3|12
ASSPGGGGNTIY
>TRBV30|TRBJ2-1|12
AWSKPSSYNEQF
>TRBV10-3|TRBJ1-6|12
AIRSDRVISPLH
>TRBV12-3/TRBV12-4|TRBJ1-6|11
ASSLRVNSPLH
>TRBV28|TRBJ1-6|14
ASSRQGASLNSPLH
>TRBV6-1|TRBJ2-7|11
ASSRQGYYEQY
>TRBV7-8|TRBJ2-3|13
ASSSWTHHWGTQY
>TRBV7-2|TRBJ2-2|14
ASSLLGGPSTGELF
>TRBV5-1|TRBJ2-7|15
ASSLVLAGGPSYEQY
>TRBV15|TRBJ1-5|13
ATSRGTTGNQPQH
>TRBV20-1|TRBJ1-6|11
SAIQGGNSPLH
>TRBV29-1|TRBJ1-2|10
SAGAGGGGYT
>TRBV30|TRBJ2-3|13
AWSLLQAGGNTQY
>TRBV20-1|TRBJ2-7|12
SAGGQRASYEQY
>TRBV15|TRBJ2-3|14
ATTLTSGSGADTQY
>TRBV6-2/TRBV6-3|TRBJ2-7|15
ASSYLPGTQNIYEQY
>TRBV30|TRBJ2-1|14
AWKSRRAGGLNEQF
>TRBV6-5|TRBJ1-4|12
ASSSGGWSEKLF
>TRBV5-1|TRBJ2-2|16
ASSLAGPTVLGTGELF
>TRBV20-1|TRBJ2-1|14
SARDPVAGATNEQF
>TRBV20-1|TRBJ1-4|15
SAREQGKGQTNEKLF
>TRBV5-1|TRBJ1-4|13
ASSLGGDGTEKLF